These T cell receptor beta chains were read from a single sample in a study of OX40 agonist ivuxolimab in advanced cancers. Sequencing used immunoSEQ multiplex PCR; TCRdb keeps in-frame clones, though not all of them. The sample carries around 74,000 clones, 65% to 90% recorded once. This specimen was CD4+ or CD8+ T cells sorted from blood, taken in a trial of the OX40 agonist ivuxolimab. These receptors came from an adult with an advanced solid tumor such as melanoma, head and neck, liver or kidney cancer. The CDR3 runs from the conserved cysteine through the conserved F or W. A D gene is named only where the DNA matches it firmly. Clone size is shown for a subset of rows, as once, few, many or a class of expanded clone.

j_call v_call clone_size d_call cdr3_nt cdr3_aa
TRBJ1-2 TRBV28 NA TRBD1 TGTGCCAGCAGTTCGGGACAGGTTTATGGCTACACCTTC CASSSGQVYGYTF
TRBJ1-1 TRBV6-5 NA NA TGTGCCAGCAGTTACGGGGTATTTAGAACTGAAGCTTTCTTT CASSYGVFRTEAFF
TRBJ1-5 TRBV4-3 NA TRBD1 TGCGCCAGCAGCCAGGGGACAGTGGAGCAGCCCCAGCATTTT CASSQGTVEQPQHF
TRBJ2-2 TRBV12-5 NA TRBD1 TGTGCTAGTGGTTTGGTCCAGGGGGCCGGCGGGGAGCTGTTTTTT CASGLVQGAGGELFF
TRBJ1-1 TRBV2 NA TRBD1 TGTGCCAGCAGTGTTAAGGGGGCGCCCACTGAAGCTTTCTTT CASSVKGAPTEAFF
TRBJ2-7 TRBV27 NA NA TGTGCCAGCAGTCCCAAACAGGGAATCGAGCAGTACTTC CASSPKQGIEQYF
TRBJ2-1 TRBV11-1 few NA TGTGCCAGCAGCTTAGTGGGGGACCACAATGAGCAGTTCTTC CASSLVGDHNEQFF
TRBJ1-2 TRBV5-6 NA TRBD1 TGTGCCAGCAGCTGGGACAGGGGGATAGCCTACACCTTC CASSWDRGIAYTF
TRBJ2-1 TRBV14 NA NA TGTGCCAGCAGCCAAGTGTCAGGGGCCCCTTACAATGAGCAGTTCTTC CASSQVSGAPYNEQFF
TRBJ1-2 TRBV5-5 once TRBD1 TGTGCCAGCACCGCCGGGACAGGGGCCGACGGAGGCTACACCTTC CASTAGTGADGGYTF
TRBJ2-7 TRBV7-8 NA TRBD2 TGTGCCAGCAGCTTGTTCGAGCGGGGAATTTCCTACGAGCAGTACTTC CASSLFERGISYEQYF
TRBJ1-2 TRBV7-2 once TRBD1 TGTGCCAGCAGCCCCGGACAGGGAAACTATGGCTACACCTTC CASSPGQGNYGYTF
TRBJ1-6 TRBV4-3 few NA TGCGCCAGCAGCCAAGGGGCGGTAAATTCACCCCTCCACTTT CASSQGAVNSPLHF
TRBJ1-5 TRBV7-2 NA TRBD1 TGTGCCAGCAGCGAGGACAGGGGTCAGCCCCAGCATTTT CASSEDRGQPQHF
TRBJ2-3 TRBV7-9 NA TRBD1 TGTGCCACCCCGGACAGGGTTAAAGATACGCAGTATTTT CATPDRVKDTQYF
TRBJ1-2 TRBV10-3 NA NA TGTGCCATCAGCCCTCCGGACAGTGGAGACTACACCTTC CAISPPDSGDYTF
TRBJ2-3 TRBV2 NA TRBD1 TGTGCCAGCCGGGACAGGGGGTGGACAGATACGCAGTATTTT CASRDRGWTDTQYF
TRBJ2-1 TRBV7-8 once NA TGTGCCAGCAGCTCCCTTGGAGGGGGCAATGAGCAGTTCTTC CASSSLGGGNEQFF
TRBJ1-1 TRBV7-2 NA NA TGTGCCAGCACCCTTAGGTCAGGGAGCCCTGAAGCTTTCTTT CASTLRSGSPEAFF
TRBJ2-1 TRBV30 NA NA TGTGCCTGGAGTGTAGGCGGTGGGACCTACAATGAGCAGTTCTTC CAWSVGGGTYNEQFF
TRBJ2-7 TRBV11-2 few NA TGTGCCAGCAGCCGAGACTACGGGCCCTCCTACGAGCAGTACTTC CASSRDYGPSYEQYF
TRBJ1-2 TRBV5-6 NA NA TGTGCCAGCAGCTTCCGGACCCCATCGGCTCGCTATGGCTACACCTTC CASSFRTPSARYGYTF
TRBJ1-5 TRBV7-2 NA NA TGTGCCAGCAGCTGGGGGGTTGATAGCAATCAGCCCCAGCATTTT CASSWGVDSNQPQHF
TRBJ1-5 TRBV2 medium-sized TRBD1 TGTGCCAGCAGACCCCACAGGGGGCGCGGAAATCAGCCCCAGCATTTT CASRPHRGRGNQPQHF
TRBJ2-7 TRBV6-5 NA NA TGTGCCAGCAGTCCCTCCACAGGGAACGAGCAGTACTTC CASSPSTGNEQYF
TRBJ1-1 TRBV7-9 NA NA TGTGCCAGCAGTCCACGGAGGAACACTGAAGCTTTCTTT CASSPRRNTEAFF
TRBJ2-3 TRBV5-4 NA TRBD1 TGTGCCAGCAGGTCGGACAGGGCTGGAACAGATACGCAGTATTTT CASRSDRAGTDTQYF